The T cell receptor beta chain described here comes from a study of cytomegalovirus exposure and HLA in healthy donors. The germline gives CDR1 SGHRS, CDR2 YFSETQ. This CDR3 contains 15 residues. J was trimmed by 5 bases and V by 4 bases; bases with no gene match: 7. Primers included in the PCR were 60 Vbeta and 13 Jbeta primers. Assay used: immunoSEQ multiplex PCR; TCRdb lists only in-frame clones, some missing. Recorded here are tens of thousands of clones; the top ten clones represent about 25%. V usage is TRBV5-1 and J usage is TRBJ2-2, with 8 bases identical to TRBD2. The sequence derives from a man aged 40-49 years in good health and CMV-seropositive. The sequenced sample consisted of PBMCs. The DNA of the CDR3 is TGCGCCAGCAGCCTGGGGACTAGTTGGACCGGGGAGCTGTTTTTT. Translating gives CASSLGTSWTGELFF.